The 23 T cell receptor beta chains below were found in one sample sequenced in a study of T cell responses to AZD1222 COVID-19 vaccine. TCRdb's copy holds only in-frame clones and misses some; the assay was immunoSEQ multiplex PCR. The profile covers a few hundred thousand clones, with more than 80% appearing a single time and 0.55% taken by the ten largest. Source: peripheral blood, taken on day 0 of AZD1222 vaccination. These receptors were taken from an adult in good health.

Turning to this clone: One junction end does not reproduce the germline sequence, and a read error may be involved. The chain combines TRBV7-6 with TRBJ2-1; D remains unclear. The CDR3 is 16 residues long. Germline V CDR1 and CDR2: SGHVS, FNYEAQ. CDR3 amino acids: CTSSHPGAFSYNEQFF. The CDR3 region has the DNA TGTACCAGCAGCCATCCTGGCGCATTCTCCTACAATGAGCAGTTCTTC.

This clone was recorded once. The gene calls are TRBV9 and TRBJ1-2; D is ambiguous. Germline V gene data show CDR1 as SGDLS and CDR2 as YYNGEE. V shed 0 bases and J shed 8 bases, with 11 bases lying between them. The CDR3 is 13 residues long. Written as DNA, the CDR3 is TGTGCCAGCAGCGTAGGAAGCGGGCGCGGCTACACCTTC. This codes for CASSVGSGRGYTF.

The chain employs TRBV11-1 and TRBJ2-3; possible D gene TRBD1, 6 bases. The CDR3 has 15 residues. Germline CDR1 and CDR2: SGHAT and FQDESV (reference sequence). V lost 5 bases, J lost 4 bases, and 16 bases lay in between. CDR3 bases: TGTGCCAGCAGCCCCTCCCGGACAGCGCCAGATACGCAGTATTTT. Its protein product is CASSPSRTAPDTQYF.

CDR3 in DNA: TGTGCCAGCAGCCTCAGGGGAGGAGGTGAAGCTTTCTTT. This encodes CASSLRGGGEAFF. This chain uses TRBV3-1 (or the pseudogene TRBV3-2) with TRBJ1-1; D might be TRBD1 (6 bases). Trimming took off 4 bases at V and 7 bases at J, with 13 bases between the two ends. Germline V gene lookup returns CDR1 LGHDT and CDR2 YNNKEL (reference sequence). The CDR3 length is 13 residues.

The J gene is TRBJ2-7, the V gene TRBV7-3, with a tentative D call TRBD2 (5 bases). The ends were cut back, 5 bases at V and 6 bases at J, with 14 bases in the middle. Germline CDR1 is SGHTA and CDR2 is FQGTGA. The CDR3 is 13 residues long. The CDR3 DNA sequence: TGTGCCAGCAGCCAAACTAGATTATCCGAGCAGTACTTC. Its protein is CASSQTRLSEQYF.

The CDR3 spells CASSQDWGARTEAFF. The CDR3, as DNA: TGCGCCAGCAGCCAAGATTGGGGGGCGCGGACTGAAGCTTTCTTT. The chain couples TRBV4-1 to TRBJ1-1, with D tentatively TRBD1 (6 bases). The germline CDR1 and CDR2 sequences are MGHRA and YSYEKL. The germline V and J ends were trimmed by 0 bases and 5 bases, with 13 bases remaining between them. CDR3 length equals 15 residues.

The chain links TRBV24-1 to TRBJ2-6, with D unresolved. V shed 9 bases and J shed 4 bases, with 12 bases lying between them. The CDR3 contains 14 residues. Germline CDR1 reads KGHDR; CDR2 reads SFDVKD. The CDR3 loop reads CATRSSGGANVLTF. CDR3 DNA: TGTGCCACCCGCTCGTCCGGCGGGGCCAACGTCCTGACTTTC.

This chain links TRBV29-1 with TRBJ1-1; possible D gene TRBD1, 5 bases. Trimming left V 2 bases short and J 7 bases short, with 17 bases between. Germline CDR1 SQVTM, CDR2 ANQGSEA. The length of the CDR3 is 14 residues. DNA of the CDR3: TGCAGCGTTGAACTCGGATGGGGCGTAGGTGAAGCTTTCTTT. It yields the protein CSVELGWGVGEAFF.

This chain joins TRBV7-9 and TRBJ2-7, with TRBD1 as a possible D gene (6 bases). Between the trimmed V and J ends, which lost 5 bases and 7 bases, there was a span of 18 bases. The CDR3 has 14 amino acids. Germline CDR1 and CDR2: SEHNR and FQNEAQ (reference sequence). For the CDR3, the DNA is TGTGCCAGCAGCCGGGCGCAGGGGCGCCTGGAGCAGTACTTC. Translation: CASSRAQGRLEQYF. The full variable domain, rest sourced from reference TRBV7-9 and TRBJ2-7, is DTGVSQNPRHKITKRGQNVTFRCDPISEHNRLYWYRQTLGQGPEFLTYFQNEAQLEKSRLLSDRFSAERPKGSFSTLEIQRTEQGDSAMYLCASSRAQGRLEQYFGPGTRLTVT.

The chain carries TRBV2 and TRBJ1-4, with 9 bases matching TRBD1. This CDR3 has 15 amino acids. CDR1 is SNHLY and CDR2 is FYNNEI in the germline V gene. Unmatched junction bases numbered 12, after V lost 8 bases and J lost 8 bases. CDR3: CASGGGQGREEKLFF. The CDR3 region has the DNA TGTGCCAGCGGTGGAGGACAGGGGAGAGAAGAAAAACTGTTTTTT. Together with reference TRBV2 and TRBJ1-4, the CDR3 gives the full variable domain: EPEVTQTPSHQVTQMGQEVILRCVPISNHLYFYWYRQILGQKVEFLVSFYNNEISEKSEIFDDQFSVERPDGSNFTLKIRSTKLEDSAMYFCASGGGQGREEKLFFGSGTQLSVL.

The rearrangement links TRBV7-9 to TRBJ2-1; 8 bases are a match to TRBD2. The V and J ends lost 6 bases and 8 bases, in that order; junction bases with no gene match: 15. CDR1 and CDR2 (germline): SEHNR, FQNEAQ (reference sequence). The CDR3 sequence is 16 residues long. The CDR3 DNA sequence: TGTGCCAGCAGTCCTGTCTTTGAGCGGGAGTTTGATGAGCAGTTCTTC. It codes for CASSPVFEREFDEQFF.

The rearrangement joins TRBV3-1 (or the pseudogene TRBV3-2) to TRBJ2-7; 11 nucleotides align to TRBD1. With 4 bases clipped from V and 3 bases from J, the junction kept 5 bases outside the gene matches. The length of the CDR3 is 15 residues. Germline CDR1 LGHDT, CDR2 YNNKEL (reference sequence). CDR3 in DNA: TGTGCCAGCAGCCCCCGGACAGGGGGCGACTACGAGCAGTACTTC. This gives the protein CASSPRTGGDYEQYF.

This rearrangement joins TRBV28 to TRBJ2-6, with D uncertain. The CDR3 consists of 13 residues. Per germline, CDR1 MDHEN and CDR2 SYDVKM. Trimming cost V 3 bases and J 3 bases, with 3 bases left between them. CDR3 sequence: CASSLFGANVLTF. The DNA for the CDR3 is TGTGCCAGCAGTTTGTTTGGGGCCAACGTCCTGACTTTC.

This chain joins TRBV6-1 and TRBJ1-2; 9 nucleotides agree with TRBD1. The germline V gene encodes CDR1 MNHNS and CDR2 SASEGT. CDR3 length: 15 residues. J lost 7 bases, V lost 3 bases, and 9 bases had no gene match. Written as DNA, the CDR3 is TGTGCCAGCAGTGACCCCGGGACAGGGAGACCTGGCTACACCTTC. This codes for CASSDPGTGRPGYTF.

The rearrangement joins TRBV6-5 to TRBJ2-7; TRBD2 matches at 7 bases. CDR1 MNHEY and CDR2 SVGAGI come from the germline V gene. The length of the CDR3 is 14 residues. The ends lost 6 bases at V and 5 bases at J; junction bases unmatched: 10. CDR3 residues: CASRASGAPDEQYF. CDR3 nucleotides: TGTGCCAGCAGGGCGAGCGGGGCCCCGGACGAGCAGTACTTC.

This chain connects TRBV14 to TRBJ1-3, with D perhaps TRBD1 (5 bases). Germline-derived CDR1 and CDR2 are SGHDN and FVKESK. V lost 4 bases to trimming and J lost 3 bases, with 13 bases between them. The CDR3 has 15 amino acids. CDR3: CASSRLGGVGNTIYF. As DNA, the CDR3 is TGTGCCAGCAGCCGACTCGGGGGTGTTGGAAACACCATATATTTT.

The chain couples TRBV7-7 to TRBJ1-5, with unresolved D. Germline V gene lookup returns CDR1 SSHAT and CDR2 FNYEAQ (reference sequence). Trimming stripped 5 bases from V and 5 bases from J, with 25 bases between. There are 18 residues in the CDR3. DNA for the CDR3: TGTGCCAGCAGCCAGAATACGGCCAAGTGGTCGCCCGATCAGCCCCAGCATTTT. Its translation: CASSQNTAKWSPDQPQHF.

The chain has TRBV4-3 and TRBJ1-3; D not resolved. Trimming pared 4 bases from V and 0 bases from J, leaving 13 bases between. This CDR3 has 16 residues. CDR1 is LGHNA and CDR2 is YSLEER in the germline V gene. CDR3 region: CASSLAGTASGNTIYF. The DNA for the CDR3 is TGCGCCAGCAGCCTCGCCGGTACAGCCTCTGGAAACACCATATATTTT.

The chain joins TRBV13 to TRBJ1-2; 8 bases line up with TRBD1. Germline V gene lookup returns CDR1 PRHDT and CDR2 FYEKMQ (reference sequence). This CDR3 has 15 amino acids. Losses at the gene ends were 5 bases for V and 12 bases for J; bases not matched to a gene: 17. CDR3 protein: CASSRSWTGWEGHTF. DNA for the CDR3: TGTGCCAGCAGCCGATCCTGGACAGGGTGGGAGGGGCACACCTTC.

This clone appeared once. The CDR3 region is CASSRGDIEQYF. CDR3 in DNA: TGTGCCAGCAGTAGGGGAGACATCGAGCAGTACTTC. The chain is built from TRBV28 and TRBJ2-7; possibly TRBD1 or TRBD2 for D (5 bases each). The CDR3 extends over 12 amino acids. The V and J ends lost 5 bases and 6 bases respectively, with 11 bases between them. Germline lookup yields CDR1 MDHEN and CDR2 SYDVKM. Combining the CDR3 with reference TRBV28 and TRBJ2-7 gives the whole variable domain DVKVTQSSRYLVKRTGEKVFLECVQDMDHENMFWYRQDPGLGLRLIYFSYDVKMKEKGDIPEGYSVSREKKERFSLILESASTNQTSMYLCASSRGDIEQYFGPGTRLTVT.

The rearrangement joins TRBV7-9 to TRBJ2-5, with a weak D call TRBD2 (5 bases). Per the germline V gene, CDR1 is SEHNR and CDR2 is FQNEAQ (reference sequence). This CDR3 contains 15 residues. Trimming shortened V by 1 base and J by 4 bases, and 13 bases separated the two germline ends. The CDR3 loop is CASSLGGSGGETQYF. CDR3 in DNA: TGTGCCAGCAGCTTAGGAGGGTCCGGAGGAGAGACCCAGTACTTC.

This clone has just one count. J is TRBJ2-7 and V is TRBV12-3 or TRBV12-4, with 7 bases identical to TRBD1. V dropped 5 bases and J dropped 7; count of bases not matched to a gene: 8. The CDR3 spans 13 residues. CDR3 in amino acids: CASSPDQGEEQYF. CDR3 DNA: TGTGCCAGCAGTCCAGATCAGGGGGAAGAGCAGTACTTC.

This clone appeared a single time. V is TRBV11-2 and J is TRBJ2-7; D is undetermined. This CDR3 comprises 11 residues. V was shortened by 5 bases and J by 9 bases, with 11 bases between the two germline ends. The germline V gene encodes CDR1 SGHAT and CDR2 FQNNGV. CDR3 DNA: TGTGCCAGCAGCCTCAGTCTTAGGCAGTACTTC. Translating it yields CASSLSLRQYF.